This passage covers 22 T cell receptor beta chains from one sample sequenced in a study of T cells in Graves' hyperthyroidism and ophthalmopathy. Amplified TCR beta CDR3 regions came from RNA transcripts. The TCR CDR3 first-round RT-PCR relied on the HTBI primer set. TCRdb called the multiplex PCR reads again in MiXCR, with one record for every CDR3 protein. Of some 720,000 distinct CDR3 sequences listed, roughly 15% are singletons. The sample comprised blood. These receptor sequences come from a man younger than 30 with Graves' hyperthyroidism.

This clonotype was picked up many times. The J gene is TRBJ2-1, the V gene TRBV19, with D perhaps matching TRBD1 (5 bases). This CDR3 is 14 amino acids long. Per the germline V gene, CDR1 is LNHDA and CDR2 is SQIVND (reference sequence). V was pared by 5 bases and J by 0 bases, with 8 bases between. The CDR3, as DNA: TGTGCCAGTAGTCAGGGTAGCTCCTACAATGAGCAGTTCTTC. Translated, it gives CASSQGSSYNEQFF.

There are a few counts of this clonotype. J is TRBJ2-7 and V is TRBV11-2; no clear D gene. Germline CDR1 SGHAT, CDR2 FQNNGV. The CDR3 is 13 amino acids. The V and J ends lost 5 bases and 8 bases respectively, with 16 bases between them. CDR3 coding DNA: TGTGCCAGCAGCCACCCCCCCCCGGTACAGCAGTACTTC. Its protein is CASSHPPPVQQYF.

The CDR3 loop reads CASSLWTSGELFF. The CDR3, as DNA: TGTGCCAGCAGTCTTTGGACGTCCGGGGAGCTGTTTTTT. V and J are TRBV28 and TRBJ2-2; the D is unclear. V lost 5 bases and J 6 bases, leaving 10 bases between the germline ends. Germline CDR1 MDHEN, CDR2 SYDVKM. There are 13 residues in the CDR3. Filled out from reference TRBV28 and TRBJ2-2, the complete variable domain reads DVKVTQSSRYLVKRTGEKVFLECVQDMDHENMFWYRQDPGLGLRLIYFSYDVKMKEKGDIPEGYSVSREKKERFSLILESASTNQTSMYLCASSLWTSGELFFGEGSRLTVL.

The chain links TRBV6-1 to TRBJ1-1; TRBD1 might be the D (6 bases). The CDR3 runs to 15 residues. The V gene lost 3 bases and the J gene lost 2 bases, with 13 bases spanning the gap. Germline V gene sequence: CDR1 MNHNS, CDR2 SASEGT. The CDR3 DNA reads TGTGCCAGCAGTGACCACGCGGGGGCCAACACTGAAGCTTTCTTT. Protein product: CASSDHAGANTEAFF.

This clonotype has a count of ten or more. CDR3 coding DNA: TGTGCCAGCAGCTCGCCAACCGGGACTAGCGTCAACGAGCAGTACTTC. Amino acid sequence: CASSSPTGTSVNEQYF. This rearrangement joins TRBV7-9 to TRBJ2-7, with TRBD2 identical over 10 bases. The germline gives CDR1 SEHNR, CDR2 FQNEAQ (reference sequence). With 4 bases clipped from V and 5 bases from J, the junction kept 11 bases outside the gene matches. There are 16 residues in the CDR3.

In this sample, this clonotype turned up many times. The gene calls are TRBV10-1 and TRBJ2-1, with 9 bases aligning to TRBD1. CDR3 length equals 15 residues. Trimming cost V 3 bases and J 7 bases; bases outside gene matches: 7. CDR1 WNHNN and CDR2 SYGVQD come from the germline V gene (reference sequence). The CDR3 region has the DNA TGCGCCAGCAGTGAATCCGGGACAGGGTTAAATGAGCAGTTCTTC. It specifies CASSESGTGLNEQFF.

This clonotype occurred a few times. The rearrangement links TRBV4-1 to TRBJ1-1; 9 bases map to TRBD1. Germline-derived CDR1 and CDR2 are MGHRA and YSYEKL. This CDR3 contains 15 residues. V shed 1 base, J shed 5 bases, and the junction held 5 bases outside the gene matches. The CDR3, as DNA: TGCGCCAGCAGCCAAGCCCGGACAGGGGTAACTGAAGCTTTCTTT. This codes for CASSQARTGVTEAFF.

CDR3 sequence: CASSYQQPPYEQYF. DNA for the CDR3: TGTGCCAGCAGTTATCAGCAACCCCCCTACGAGCAGTACTTC. The V gene is TRBV6-2 or TRBV6-3, the J gene TRBJ2-7; no definite D call. Germline lookup yields CDR1 MNHEY and CDR2 SVGEGT. Trimming pared 3 bases from V and 2 bases from J, leaving 11 bases between. There are 14 residues in the CDR3.

This clonotype was picked up many times. The CDR3, as DNA: TGCAGCGTTGGGACAGGGTACTACAATGAGCAGTTCTTC. Encoded protein: CSVGTGYYNEQFF. This chain uses TRBV29-1 with TRBJ2-1; TRBD1 matches 8 bases. With V trimmed by 4 bases and J by 3 bases, 2 bases remained unmatched. The germline CDR1 and CDR2 sequences are SQVTM and ANQGSEA. The CDR3 is 13 amino acids.

This clonotype was seen ten or more times. This sequence joins TRBV6-1 and TRBJ2-1; the match to TRBD2 covers 14 bases. The CDR3 spans 18 residues. V shed 5 bases, J shed 0 bases, and the junction held 6 bases outside the gene matches. CDR1 and CDR2 from the germline V gene are MNHNS and SASEGT. The CDR3 bases are TGTGCCAGCAGTCCGCGGACTAGCGGGAGGTCCTCCTACAATGAGCAGTTCTTC. Protein product: CASSPRTSGRSSYNEQFF.

This chain connects TRBV30 to TRBJ2-7; weak D call: TRBD1 (6 bases). V lost 4 bases and J lost 2, with 12 bases in between. This CDR3 is built from 13 residues. Germline V lookup: CDR1 GTSNPN, CDR2 SVGIG (reference sequence). CDR3 in amino acids: CAWTPTGTYEQYF. The CDR3, as DNA: TGTGCCTGGACTCCCACAGGGACCTACGAGCAGTACTTC.

By proportion, this clonotype is medium-sized. The chain has TRBV18 and TRBJ1-1; D gene unclear. Germline-derived CDR1 and CDR2 are KGHSH and LQKENI. V was pared by 0 bases and J by 7 bases, with 9 bases between. The CDR3 loop spans 13 amino acids. CDR3 DNA: TGTGCCAGCTCACCACCACAGATTCTTGAAGCTTTCTTT. Encoded protein: CASSPPQILEAFF.

This clonotype was detected ten times or more. The chain is built from TRBV6-1 and TRBJ1-5, with D possibly matching TRBD1 (6 bases). V lost 5 bases, J lost 0 bases, and 14 bases lay in between. The CDR3 spans 16 residues. In germline, CDR1 is MNHNS, CDR2 SASEGT. The CDR3 coding sequence is TGTGCCAGCAGTCCGGGGGCAGCTTATAGCAATCAGCCCCAGCATTTT. Amino acids: CASSPGAAYSNQPQHF.

The chain links TRBV28 to TRBJ2-2; 9 bases match TRBD2. The germline gives CDR1 MDHEN, CDR2 SYDVKM. The ends lost 7 bases at V and 9 bases at J; junction bases unmatched: 9. The CDR3 sequence is 14 residues long. CDR3 DNA: TGTGCCAGCATGGGCGGGAGGGCCGTTCGGGAGCTGTTTTTT. Translation gives CASMGGRAVRELFF.

This clonotype has a handful of counts. J is TRBJ2-3 and V is TRBV11-2, with TRBD1 matching 8 bases. The CDR3 sequence is 20 residues long. V was clipped by 1 base and J by 2 bases; unmatched bases: 17. Germline assignment: CDR1 SGHAT and CDR2 FQNNGV. CDR3 DNA: TGTGCCAGCAGCTTAGGGAGACAGGGGTTCGGACTTGAAATCACAGATACGCAGTATTTT. It specifies CASSLGRQGFGLEITDTQYF.

This chain links TRBV5-6 with TRBJ2-7; D uncertain. The CDR3 has 13 amino acids. V was cut by 0 bases and J by 2 bases, with 6 bases left in between. Looked up from germline, CDR1 is SGHDT and CDR2 is YYEEEE. CDR3 amino acids: CASSLVTAYEQYF. The CDR3 coding sequence is TGTGCCAGCAGCTTGGTTACGGCCTACGAGCAGTACTTC.

This clonotype has more than one count but fewer than ten. This chain connects TRBV24-1 to TRBJ1-6; 9 bases are shared with TRBD1. CDR1 and CDR2 from the germline V gene are KGHDR and SFDVKD. With 4 bases clipped from V and 10 bases from J, the junction kept 10 bases outside the gene matches. The CDR3 runs to 16 residues. The CDR3 DNA reads TGTGCCACCAGTGAAACCCGGGGACAGGGCCTCTCACCCCTCCACTTT. Translating gives CATSETRGQGLSPLHF.

This clonotype turned up a few times. The chain couples TRBV4-2 to TRBJ2-2; TRBD2 matches 15 bases. Trimming at V came to 0 bases and at J to 4 bases, leaving 6 bases not matched to a gene. CDR3 size: 19 residues. Germline CDR1 and CDR2: LGHNA and YNFKEQ. The CDR3 bases are TGTGCCAGCAGCCAAGAAGCTATGGGACTAGCGGGAGGCACCGGGGAGCTGTTTTTT. Its protein product is CASSQEAMGLAGGTGELFF.

The rearrangement uses TRBV3-1 and TRBJ2-7; either TRBD1 or TRBD2 may fit D (5 bases each). The CDR3 is 14 residues long. Germline V gives CDR1 LGHDT, CDR2 YNNKEL (reference sequence). Trimming pared 5 bases from V and 3 bases from J, leaving 14 bases between. CDR3: CASSSPGTNYEQYF. CDR3 sequence (DNA): TGTGCCAGCAGCTCCCCCGGGACCAACTACGAGCAGTACTTC.

The chain uses TRBV6-2 or TRBV6-3 and TRBJ1-4; D remains unclear. V was pared by 8 bases and J by 4 bases, with 8 bases between. The CDR3 loop spans 12 amino acids. CDR1 is MNHEY and CDR2 is SVGEGT in the germline V gene. The CDR3 loop reads CASRRINEKLFF. The CDR3 DNA reads TGTGCCAGCCGACGGATTAATGAAAAACTGTTTTTT.

This chain connects TRBV9 to TRBJ2-7, with D maybe TRBD2 (5 bases). In germline, CDR1 is SGDLS, CDR2 YYNGEE. The germline V and J ends were trimmed by 4 bases and 1 base, with 21 bases remaining between them. This CDR3 contains 17 residues. The CDR3 protein is CASSTVGGPPGSYEQYF. The CDR3 nucleotides read TGTGCCAGCAGCACTGTTGGAGGACCACCTGGGTCCTACGAGCAGTACTTC.

This clonotype was counted many times. The V and J genes are TRBV2 and TRBJ1-1; no clear D gene. The CDR3 has 16 residues. With 6 bases removed from V and 4 bases from J, the gap between germline ends came to 21 bases. The germline V gene encodes CDR1 SNHLY and CDR2 FYNNEI. The DNA for the CDR3 is TGTGCCAGCAGCGCGACGATCTCCCGTATAGGCACTGAAGCTTTCTTT. Translating gives CASSATISRIGTEAFF.